Here is one T cell receptor beta chain with its context. The antigen is not known. Until they underwent thyroid surgery, no patient had received any treatment. V lost 0 bases, J lost 7 bases, and 10 bases lay in between. Germline values: CDR1 GTSNPN, CDR2 SVGIG (reference sequence). This CDR3 comprises 14 residues. This entry is derived from a study of metastatic and nonmetastatic thyroid tumors. In the study overall: Malignant and benign thyroid patients had repertoires compared in peripheral blood and tumor or nodule tissue. Points from the study as a whole: The reported finding was significantly higher TCR beta diversity in malignant thyroid tumors relative to benign nodules, in blood and tumor.

As originally analysed: Differences in CDR3 between clinicopathological groups were drawn on to build a classifier intended to discriminate distant-metastatic papillary thyroid cancer patients. TCRdb redid the clone calls on the PCR reads using MiXCR. The V and J calls and clone size come from TCRdb's table, not from the authors' own analysis. The repertoire has about 24,000 clones, about an eighth of them found once; the top ten carry approximately 14%. The sequence derives from a female donor with papillary thyroid cancer or a benign thyroid nodule (not recorded which). Some clones in this sample may be carry-over from other donors' samples. The sample was blood. J is TRBJ1-6 and V is TRBV30; D is undetermined. CDR3 loop: CAWSVGQPNSPLHF. In nucleotides, the CDR3 is TGTGCCTGGAGTGTAGGTCAGCCAAATTCACCCCTCCACTTT.